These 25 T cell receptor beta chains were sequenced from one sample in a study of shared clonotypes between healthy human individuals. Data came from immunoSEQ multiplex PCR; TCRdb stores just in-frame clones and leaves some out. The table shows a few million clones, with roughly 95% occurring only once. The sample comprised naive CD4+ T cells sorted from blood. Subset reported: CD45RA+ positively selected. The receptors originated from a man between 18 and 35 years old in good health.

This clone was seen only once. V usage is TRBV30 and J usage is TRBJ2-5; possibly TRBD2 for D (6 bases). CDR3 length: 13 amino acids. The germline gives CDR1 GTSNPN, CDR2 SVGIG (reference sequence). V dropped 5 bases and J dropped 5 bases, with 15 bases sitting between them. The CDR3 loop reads CAWGLSPRETQYF. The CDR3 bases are TGTGCCTGGGGACTATCCCCTCGGGAGACCCAGTACTTC.

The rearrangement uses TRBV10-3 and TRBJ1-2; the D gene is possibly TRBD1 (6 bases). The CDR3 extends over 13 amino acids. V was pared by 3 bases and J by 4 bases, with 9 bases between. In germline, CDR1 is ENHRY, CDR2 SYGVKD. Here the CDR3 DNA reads TGTGCCATCAGTGACGGACAGATCTATGGCTACACCTTC. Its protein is CAISDGQIYGYTF.

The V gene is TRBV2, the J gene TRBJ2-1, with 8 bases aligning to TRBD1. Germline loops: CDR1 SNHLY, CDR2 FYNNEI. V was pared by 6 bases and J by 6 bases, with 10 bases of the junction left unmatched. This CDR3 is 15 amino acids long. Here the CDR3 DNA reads TGTGCCAGCAGCCCGGGGGACAGGTGGGGCAATGAGCAGTTCTTC. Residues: CASSPGDRWGNEQFF. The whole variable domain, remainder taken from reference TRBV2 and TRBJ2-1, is EPEVTQTPSHQVTQMGQEVILRCVPISNHLYFYWYRQILGQKVEFLVSFYNNEISEKSEIFDDQFSVERPDGSNFTLKIRSTKLEDSAMYFCASSPGDRWGNEQFFGPGTRLTVL.

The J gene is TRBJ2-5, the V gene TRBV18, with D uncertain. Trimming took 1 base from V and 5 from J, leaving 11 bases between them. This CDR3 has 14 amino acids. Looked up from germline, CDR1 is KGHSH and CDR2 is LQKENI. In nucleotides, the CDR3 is TGTGCCAGCTCACCACAGAATCCAGTGGAGACCCAGTACTTC. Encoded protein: CASSPQNPVETQYF. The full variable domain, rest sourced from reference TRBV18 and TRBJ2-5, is NAGVMQNPRHLVRRRGQEARLRCSPMKGHSHVYWYRQLPEEGLKFMVYLQKENIIDESGMPKERFSAEFPKEGPSILRIQQVVRGDSAAYFCASSPQNPVETQYFGPGTRLLVL.

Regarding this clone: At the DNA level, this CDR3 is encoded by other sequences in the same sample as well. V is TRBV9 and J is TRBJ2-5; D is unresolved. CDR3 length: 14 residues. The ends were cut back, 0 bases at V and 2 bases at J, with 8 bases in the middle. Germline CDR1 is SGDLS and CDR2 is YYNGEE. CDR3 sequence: CASSVGLHQETQYF. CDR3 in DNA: TGTGCCAGCAGCGTAGGTCTACATCAAGAGACCCAGTACTTC.

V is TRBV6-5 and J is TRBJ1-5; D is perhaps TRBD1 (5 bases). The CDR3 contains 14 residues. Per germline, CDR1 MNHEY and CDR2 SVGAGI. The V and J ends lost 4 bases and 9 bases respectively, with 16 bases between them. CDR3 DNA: TGTGCCAGCAGTTCCCGGGACGCATTGGGGCCCCAGCATTTT. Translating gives CASSSRDALGPQHF.

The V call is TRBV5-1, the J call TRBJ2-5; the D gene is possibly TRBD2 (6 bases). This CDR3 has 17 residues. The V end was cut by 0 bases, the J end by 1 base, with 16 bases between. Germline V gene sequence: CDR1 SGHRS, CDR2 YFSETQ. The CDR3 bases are TGCGCCAGCAGCTTGGCCGGGGCGGGGACCCCCCAAGAGACCCAGTACTTC. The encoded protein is CASSLAGAGTPQETQYF.

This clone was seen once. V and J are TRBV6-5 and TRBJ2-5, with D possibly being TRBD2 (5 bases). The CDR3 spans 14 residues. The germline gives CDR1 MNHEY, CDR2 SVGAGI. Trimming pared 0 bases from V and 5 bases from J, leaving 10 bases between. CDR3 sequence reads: CASSYSVSAETQYF. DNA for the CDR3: TGTGCCAGCAGTTACTCGGTTAGCGCGGAGACCCAGTACTTC.

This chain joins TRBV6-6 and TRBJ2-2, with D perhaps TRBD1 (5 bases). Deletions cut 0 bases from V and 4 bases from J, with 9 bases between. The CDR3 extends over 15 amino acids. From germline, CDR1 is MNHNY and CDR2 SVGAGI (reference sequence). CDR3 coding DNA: TGTGCCAGCAGTTACTCGCAGGGTGGCACCGGGGAGCTGTTTTTT. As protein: CASSYSQGGTGELFF.

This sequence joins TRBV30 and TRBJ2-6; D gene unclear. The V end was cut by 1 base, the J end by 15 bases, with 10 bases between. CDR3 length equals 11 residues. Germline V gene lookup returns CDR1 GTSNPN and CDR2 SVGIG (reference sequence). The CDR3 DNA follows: TGTGCCTGGAGTGAAGTCCCTCACCTGACTTTC. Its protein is CAWSEVPHLTF.

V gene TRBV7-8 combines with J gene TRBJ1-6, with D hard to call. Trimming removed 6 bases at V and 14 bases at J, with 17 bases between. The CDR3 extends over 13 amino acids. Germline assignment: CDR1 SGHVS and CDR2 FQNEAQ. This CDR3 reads CASSSGGESTLHF. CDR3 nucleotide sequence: TGTGCCAGCAGTTCCGGCGGGGAATCCACCCTCCACTTT.

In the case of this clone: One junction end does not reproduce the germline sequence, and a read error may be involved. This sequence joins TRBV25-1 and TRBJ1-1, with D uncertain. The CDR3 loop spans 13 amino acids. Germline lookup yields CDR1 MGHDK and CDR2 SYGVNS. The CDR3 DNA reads TGTGCCAGCAGTGAATTTCGGGGTACTGGAGCTTTCTTT. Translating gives CASSEFRGTGAFF. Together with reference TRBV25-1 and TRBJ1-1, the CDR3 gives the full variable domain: EADIYQTPRYLVIGTGKKITLECSQTMGHDKMYWYQQDPGMELHLIHYSYGVNSTEKGDLSSESTVSRIRTEHFPLTLESARPSHTSQYLCASSEFRGTGAFFGQGTRLTVV.

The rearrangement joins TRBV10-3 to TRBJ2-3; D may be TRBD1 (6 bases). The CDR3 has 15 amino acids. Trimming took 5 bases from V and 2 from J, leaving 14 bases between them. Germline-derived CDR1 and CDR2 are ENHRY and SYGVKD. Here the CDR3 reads CAISTAPGVTDTQYF. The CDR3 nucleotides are TGTGCCATCAGTACCGCTCCAGGGGTCACAGATACGCAGTATTTT.

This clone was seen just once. Here the CDR3 reads CASSGAGGSSYGYTF. The CDR3, as DNA: TGTGCCAGCAGCGGCGCAGGGGGGAGCTCCTATGGCTACACCTTC. The chain joins TRBV9 to TRBJ1-2, with 7 bases matching TRBD1. The CDR3 contains 15 residues. J was trimmed by 4 bases and V by 3 bases; bases with no gene match: 9. The germline CDR1 and CDR2 sequences are SGDLS and YYNGEE.

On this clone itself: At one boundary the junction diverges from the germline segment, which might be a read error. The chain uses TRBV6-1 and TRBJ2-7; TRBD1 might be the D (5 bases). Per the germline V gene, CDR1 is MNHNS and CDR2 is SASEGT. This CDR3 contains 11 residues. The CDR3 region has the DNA TGTGCCAGCAGTGAAGTACCCCCTGGGGCCTTT. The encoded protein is CASSEVPPGAF.

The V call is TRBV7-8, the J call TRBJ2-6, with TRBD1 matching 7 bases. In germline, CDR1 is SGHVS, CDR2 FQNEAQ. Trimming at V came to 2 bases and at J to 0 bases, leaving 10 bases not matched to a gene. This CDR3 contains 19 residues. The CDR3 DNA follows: TGTGCCAGCAGCTTATCCACGGGACAGCTGTTCTCTGGGGCCAACGTCCTGACTTTC. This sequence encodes CASSLSTGQLFSGANVLTF.

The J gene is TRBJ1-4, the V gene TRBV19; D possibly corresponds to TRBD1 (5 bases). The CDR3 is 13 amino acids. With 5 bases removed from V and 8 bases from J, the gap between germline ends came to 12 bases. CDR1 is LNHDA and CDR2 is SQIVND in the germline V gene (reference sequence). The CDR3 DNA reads TGTGCCAGTAGTCCAGGGTTTTGGGAAAAACTGTTTTTT. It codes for CASSPGFWEKLFF.

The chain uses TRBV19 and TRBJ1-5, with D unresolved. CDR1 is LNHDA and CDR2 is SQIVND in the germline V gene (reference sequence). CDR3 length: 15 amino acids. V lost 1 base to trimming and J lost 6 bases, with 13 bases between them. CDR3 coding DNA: TGTGCCAGTAGTATAGGAGGGAGTATCCGTCAGCCCCAGCATTTT. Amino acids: CASSIGGSIRQPQHF.

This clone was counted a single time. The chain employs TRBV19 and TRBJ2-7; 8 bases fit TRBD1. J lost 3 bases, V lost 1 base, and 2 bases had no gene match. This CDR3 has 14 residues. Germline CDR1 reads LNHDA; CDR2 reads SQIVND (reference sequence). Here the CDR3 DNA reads TGTGCCAGTAGTATAGCCGGGACAGGCTACGAGCAGTACTTC. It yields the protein CASSIAGTGYEQYF. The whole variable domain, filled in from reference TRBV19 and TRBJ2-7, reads DGGITQSPKYLFRKEGQNVTLSCEQNLNHDAMYWYRQDPGQGLRLIYYSQIVNDFQKGDIAEGYSVSREKKESFPLTVTSAQKNPTAFYLCASSIAGTGYEQYFGPGTRLTVT.

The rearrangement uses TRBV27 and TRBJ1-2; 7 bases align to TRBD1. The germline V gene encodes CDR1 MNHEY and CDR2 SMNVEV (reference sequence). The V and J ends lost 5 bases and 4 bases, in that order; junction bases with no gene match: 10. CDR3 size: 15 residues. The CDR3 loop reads CASSQGGREFYGYTF. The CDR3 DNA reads TGTGCCAGCAGTCAAGGGGGCAGGGAATTCTATGGCTACACCTTC.

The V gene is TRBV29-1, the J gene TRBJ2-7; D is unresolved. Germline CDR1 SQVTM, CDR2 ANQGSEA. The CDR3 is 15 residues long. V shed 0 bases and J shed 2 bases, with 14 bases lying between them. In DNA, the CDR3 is TGCAGCGTTGAAGATTATACAAGCGCACCCTACGAGCAGTACTTC. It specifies CSVEDYTSAPYEQYF.

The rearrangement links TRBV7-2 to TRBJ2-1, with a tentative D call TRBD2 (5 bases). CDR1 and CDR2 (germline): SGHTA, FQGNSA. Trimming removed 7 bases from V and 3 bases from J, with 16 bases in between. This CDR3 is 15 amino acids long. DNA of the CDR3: TGTGCCAGCACCATTTGGGGAGAGGGCTACAATGAGCAGTTCTTC. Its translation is CASTIWGEGYNEQFF. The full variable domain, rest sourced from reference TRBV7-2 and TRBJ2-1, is GAGVSQSPSNKVTEKGKDVELRCDPISGHTALYWYRQSLGQGLEFLIYFQGNSAPDKSGLPSDRFSAERTGGSVSTLTIQRTQQEDSAVYLCASTIWGEGYNEQFFGPGTRLTVL.

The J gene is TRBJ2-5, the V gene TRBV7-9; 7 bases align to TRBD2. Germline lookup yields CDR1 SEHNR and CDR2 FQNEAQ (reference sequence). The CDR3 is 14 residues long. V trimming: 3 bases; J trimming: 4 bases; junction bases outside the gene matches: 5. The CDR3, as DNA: TGTGCCAGCAGCTTCACGACTAGCTTAGAGACCCAGTACTTC. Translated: CASSFTTSLETQYF.

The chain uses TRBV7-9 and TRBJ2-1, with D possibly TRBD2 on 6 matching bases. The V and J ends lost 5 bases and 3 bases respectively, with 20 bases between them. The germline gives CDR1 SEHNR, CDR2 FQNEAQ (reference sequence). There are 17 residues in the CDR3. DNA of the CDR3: TGTGCCAGCAGCCCCAGGATAGCGGAGGAGATCTACAATGAGCAGTTCTTC. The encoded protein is CASSPRIAEEIYNEQFF.

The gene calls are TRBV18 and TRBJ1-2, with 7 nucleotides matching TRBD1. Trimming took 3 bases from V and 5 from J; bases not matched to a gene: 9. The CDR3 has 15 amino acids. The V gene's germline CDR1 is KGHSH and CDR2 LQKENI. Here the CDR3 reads CASSPQGGGRYGYTF. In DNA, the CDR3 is TGTGCCAGCTCACCCCAGGGAGGGGGCAGGTATGGCTACACCTTC.